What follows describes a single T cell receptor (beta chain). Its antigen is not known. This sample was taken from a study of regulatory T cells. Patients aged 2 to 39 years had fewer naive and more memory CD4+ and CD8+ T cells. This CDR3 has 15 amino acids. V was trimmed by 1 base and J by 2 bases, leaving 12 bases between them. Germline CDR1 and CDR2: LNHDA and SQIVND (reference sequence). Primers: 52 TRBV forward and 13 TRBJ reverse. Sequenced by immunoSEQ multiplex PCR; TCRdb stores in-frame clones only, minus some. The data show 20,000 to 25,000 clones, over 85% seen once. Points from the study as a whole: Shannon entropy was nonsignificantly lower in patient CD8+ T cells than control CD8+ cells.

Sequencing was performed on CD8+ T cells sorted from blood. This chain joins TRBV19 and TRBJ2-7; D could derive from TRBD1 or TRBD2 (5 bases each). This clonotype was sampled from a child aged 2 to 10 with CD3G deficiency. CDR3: CASSIGSGPAYEQYF. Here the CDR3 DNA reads TGTGCCAGTAGTATAGGATCGGGACCGGCCTACGAGCAGTACTTC.